This TCR beta chain was sequenced in a study of blood T cell repertoires in COVID-19. Clones were sequenced by immunoSEQ multiplex PCR, and TCRdb holds only the in-frame ones, with some missing. The sample has about 84,000 clones; approximately 80% are singletons. V was clipped by 6 bases and J by 8 bases, with 13 bases between them. This CDR3 is 13 amino acids long. CDR1 MNHEY and CDR2 SVGAGI come from the germline V gene. The chain joins TRBV6-5 to TRBJ1-4; TRBD1 is a possible D gene (6 bases). The sequence came from a woman of 80 years or more with acute or convalescent COVID-19. Material for sequencing was peripheral blood. CDR3 protein: CASRQGFSEKLFF. CDR3 nucleotide sequence: TGTGCCAGCAGACAGGGTTTTAGCGAAAAACTGTTTTTT.